This passage covers 17 T cell receptor beta chains from one sample sequenced in a study of T-cell reconstitution after alpha-beta-depleted transplantation in children. Unique molecular identifiers were built into the TCRbeta library. TCRdb processed the PCR reads anew with MiXCR; each CDR3 protein has one entry. The repertoire holds about 300,000 distinct CDR3 sequences, with 10% as singletons. Sequencing used PBMCs, obtained before TCRalphabeta/CD19-depleted stem cell transplant. The receptors were sampled from a boy in the first two years of life with acute myeloid leukemia, due to receive a stem cell transplant.

This clonotype was seen ten or more times. Germline and junction disagree at one end, which may indicate a read error. The chain recombines TRBV7-7 with TRBJ2-5, with 12 bases lining up with TRBD2. In germline, CDR1 is SSHAT, CDR2 FNYEAQ (reference sequence). This CDR3 has 16 residues. The CDR3 DNA reads TGTGCTAGCAGCCCAGGAGGGACTAGCGGGCAAGAGACCCAGTACTTC. This sequence encodes CASSPGGTSGQETQYF.

This clonotype showed up many times. This chain joins TRBV3-1 and TRBJ2-1, with 11 bases that match TRBD2. The CDR3 has 16 amino acids. V dropped 3 bases and J dropped 8; count of bases not matched to a gene: 9. CDR1 and CDR2 from the germline V gene are LGHDT and YNNKEL (reference sequence). CDR3 DNA sequence: TGTGCCAGCAGCCAGTTAGCGGGGGGGCCGGGGGATGAGCAGTTCTTC. Its translation is CASSQLAGGPGDEQFF.

This clonotype was seen at least ten times. In DNA form, the CDR3 reads TGTGCCAGCAGCCAGGACAGGGCCTCTAACTATGGCTACACCTTC. It is translated as CASSQDRASNYGYTF. The chain recombines TRBV28 with TRBJ1-2; the match to TRBD1 covers 8 bases. V trimming: 6 bases; J trimming: 0 bases; junction bases outside the gene matches: 6. CDR3 size: 15 residues. CDR1 MDHEN and CDR2 SYDVKM come from the germline V gene.

This clonotype has only a few counts. The chain carries TRBV28 and TRBJ2-7, with D perhaps TRBD2 (5 bases). Trimming cost V 10 bases and J 3 bases, with 16 bases left between them. The CDR3 consists of 13 residues. From germline, CDR1 is MDHEN and CDR2 SYDVKM. The DNA of the CDR3 is TGTGCCACCACTCCCCGGGGATACTACGAGCAGTACTTC. Protein product: CATTPRGYYEQYF.

This clonotype was seen at least ten times. This chain connects TRBV7-9 to TRBJ1-1; D gene ambiguous. V was shortened by 4 bases and J by 5 bases, with 14 bases between the two germline ends. Per germline, CDR1 SEHNR and CDR2 FQNEAQ (reference sequence). The CDR3 is 14 amino acids. CDR3 DNA: TGTGCCAGCAGCTCAAAAGAGGGAAGGACTGAAGCTTTCTTT. Translated, it gives CASSSKEGRTEAFF.

This clonotype was observed at least ten times. This rearrangement joins TRBV12-3 or TRBV12-4 to TRBJ2-3; TRBD1 agrees at 9 bases. The V and J ends lost 4 bases and 0 bases, in that order; junction bases with no gene match: 5. This CDR3 spans 16 amino acids. CDR3 residues: CASSWPGTGSTDTQYF. The CDR3 nucleotides are TGTGCCAGCAGTTGGCCTGGGACAGGGAGCACAGATACGCAGTATTTT.

The chain combines TRBV18 with TRBJ2-1; D perhaps matches TRBD1 (6 bases). The germline V gene encodes CDR1 KGHSH and CDR2 LQKENI. Trimming stripped 4 bases from V and 7 bases from J, with 14 bases between. The CDR3 is 14 residues long. CDR3 nucleotide sequence: TGTGCCAGCTCACAGGCAGGGGCCCAGAATGAGCAGTTCTTC. Its translation is CASSQAGAQNEQFF.

Comments on this clonotype: A single base separates this from a much larger clone, so it may be a read error. This chain joins TRBV14 and TRBJ2-1; D perhaps matches TRBD1 (6 bases). This CDR3 region has 13 residues. Germline V gives CDR1 SGHDN, CDR2 FVKESK. The CDR3 DNA is TGTGCCAGCAGCCAAGATGGGGGCAATGACCAGTTCTTC. Translated, it gives CASSQDGGNDQFF.

Many counts were recorded for this clonotype. The rearrangement links TRBV12-3 or TRBV12-4 to TRBJ2-7, with 12 bases aligning to TRBD1. The CDR3 runs to 15 residues. The trim removed 11 bases at V and 4 bases at J, leaving 12 bases unmatched. CDR3 protein: CAPYGGDRGHYEQYF. CDR3 DNA: TGTGCCCCGTATGGAGGGGACAGGGGGCATTACGAGCAGTACTTC.

This clonotype was observed at least ten times. The chain joins TRBV5-6 to TRBJ2-1; a weak D match, TRBD2 (6 bases). V gave up 4 bases and J gave up 3 bases, with 11 bases separating them. Germline V gene sequence: CDR1 SGHDT, CDR2 YYEEEE. The CDR3 length is 14 residues. The CDR3 protein is CASSPRDFYNEQFF. CDR3 coding DNA: TGTGCCAGCAGCCCCCGGGACTTCTACAATGAGCAGTTCTTC.

This clonotype occurred many times. The V gene is TRBV20-1, the J gene TRBJ1-2; D gene ambiguous. The CDR3 is made up of 12 amino acids. Germline CDR1 is DFQATT and CDR2 is SNEGSKA (reference sequence). The V and J ends lost 1 base and 4 bases respectively, with 7 bases between them. The DNA of the CDR3 is TGCAGTGCTAGAGCCGCAGTCTATGGCTACACCTTC. Translated, it gives CSARAAVYGYTF.

This clonotype was found a few times. The V and J genes are TRBV12-3 or TRBV12-4 and TRBJ1-6; the match to TRBD1 covers 8 bases. With 1 base clipped from V and 9 bases from J, the junction kept 5 bases outside the gene matches. The CDR3 is made up of 15 amino acids. The CDR3 reads CASSLGPGGGSPLHF. CDR3 bases: TGTGCCAGCAGTTTAGGGCCAGGGGGCGGTTCACCCCTCCACTTT.

The J gene is TRBJ1-3, the V gene TRBV4-1; D may be TRBD1 (5 bases). Trimming cost V 0 bases and J 4 bases, with 28 bases left between them. CDR1 is MGHRA and CDR2 is YSYEKL in the germline V gene. The CDR3 contains 21 residues. CDR3 region: CASSQDLRNHVDRTRGNTIYF. CDR3 bases: TGCGCCAGCAGCCAAGATCTTAGGAATCATGTTGACAGAACGAGAGGAAACACCATATATTTT.

This clonotype was seen repeatedly, ten times or more. This sequence joins TRBV25-1 and TRBJ2-3, with 7 bases fitting TRBD2. The V segment lost 8 bases and the J segment 0 bases; nucleotides outside the gene matches: 8. The CDR3 is 15 amino acids. The V gene's germline CDR1 is MGHDK and CDR2 SYGVNS. The CDR3 loop reads CASGVAGASTDTQYF. In DNA form, the CDR3 reads TGTGCCAGCGGGGTAGCGGGTGCTAGCACAGATACGCAGTATTTT.

Concerning this clonotype: One end of the junction is discordant with germline, which a read error may explain. The V call is TRBV12-3 or TRBV12-4, the J call TRBJ2-1, with 9 bases that match TRBD2. CDR3 length equals 18 residues. This CDR3 is CACSFRASGVISYNEQFF. The CDR3 DNA follows: TGTGCCTGCAGTTTTAGGGCTAGCGGGGTGATTTCCTACAATGAGCAGTTCTTC.

This clonotype was counted at least ten times. The chain carries TRBV5-1 and TRBJ2-7; D is possibly TRBD1 or TRBD2 (7 bases each). CDR3 length equals 17 residues. Trimming pared 3 bases from V and 5 bases from J, leaving 24 bases between. CDR1 and CDR2 (germline): SGHRS, YFSETQ. The CDR3 here is CASSWGRQGGGLNEQYF. The CDR3 nucleotides are TGCGCCAGCAGCTGGGGCCGACAGGGAGGGGGCCTAAACGAGCAGTACTTC.

This clonotype has more than one count but fewer than ten. The chain combines TRBV6-2 or TRBV6-3 with TRBJ2-2; perhaps TRBD1 as D (5 bases). V was trimmed by 11 bases and J by 0 bases, leaving 7 bases between them. Germline CDR1 is MNHEY and CDR2 is SVGEGT. CDR3 length: 12 residues. CDR3 coding DNA: TGTGCCGGGGCTGCGAACACCGGGGAGCTGTTTTTT. The encoded protein is CAGAANTGELFF.